Listed below are T cell receptor beta chains from one sample, sequenced in a study of T-cell memory formation after mild COVID-19. TCRdb processed the 5' RACE reads anew with MiXCR; each CDR3 protein has one entry. The profile shows about 49,000 distinct CDR3 sequences, around 7.2% of them singletons. The sample taken for sequencing was PBMCs or a T cell subset sorted from them (not recorded which). The receptors shown here come from a man aged 18 to 35 who had mild COVID-19 (a few samples of this study predate the infection). Cell type and time point are not known. The CDR3 runs from the conserved cysteine through the conserved F or W. The D gene is left open where the match is weak. Only part of the rows carry a size: once, few, many, or a class if the clone is expanded.

V	size	J	length	D	CDR3	DNA
TRBV4-2	many	TRBJ2-3	15	-	CASSQDLLISDTQYF	TGTGCCAGCAGCCAAGACCTCCTTATATCAGATACGCAGTATTTT
TRBV29-1	many	TRBJ2-2	11	-	CSGRSAGELFF	TGCAGCGGCCGGAGCGCCGGGGAGCTGTTTTTT
TRBV6-2/TRBV6-3	few	TRBJ2-1	17	-	CASSYHRGISGHNEQFF	TGTGCCAGCAGTTACCACCGGGGTATTAGCGGCCACAATGAGCAGTTCTTC
TRBV6-6	few	TRBJ1-4	14	TRBD1	CASRGTGDNEKLFF	TGTGCCAGCAGGGGGACAGGCGATAATGAAAAACTGTTTTTT
TRBV7-2	-	TRBJ2-3	12	-	CASSPTLDTQYF	TGTGCCAGCAGCCCAACGTTGGATACGCAGTATTTT
TRBV20-1	-	TRBJ2-5	14	-	CSARGTQYQETQYF	TGCAGTGCTAGAGGGACCCAGTACCAAGAGACCCAGTACTTC
TRBV29-1	-	TRBJ2-1	11	-	CSVTTGNEQFF	TGCAGCGTCACCACGGGGAATGAGCAGTTCTTC
TRBV12-3/TRBV12-4	few	TRBJ1-1	13	TRBD1	CASSSAGGFEAFF	TGTGCCAGCAGTTCGGCAGGGGGCTTTGAAGCTTTCTTT
TRBV19	-	TRBJ1-1	16	-	CASSSTRTVMNTEAFF	TGTGCCAGTAGTTCCACTCGGACAGTCATGAACACTGAAGCTTTCTTT
TRBV7-3	once	TRBJ2-1	17	-	CASSSGGGRAGYNEQFF	TGTGCCAGCAGCTCTGGTGGGGGCAGGGCAGGGTACAATGAGCAGTTCTTC
TRBV18	few	TRBJ2-2	14	TRBD1	CASSPDRAAGELFF	TGTGCCAGCTCACCCGACAGGGCGGCCGGGGAGCTGTTTTTT
TRBV4-2	-	TRBJ1-4	13	-	CASSLNTGEKLFF	TGTGCCAGCAGCCTAAATACGGGTGAAAAACTGTTTTTT
TRBV7-2	-	TRBJ2-1	12	-	CASSFGRVEQFF	TGTGCCAGCAGCTTCGGACGTGTGGAGCAGTTCTTC
TRBV12-3/TRBV12-4	-	TRBJ1-5	12	-	CASSLDFGPQHF	TGTGCCAGCAGTTTAGATTTTGGGCCCCAGCATTTT
TRBV5-1	many	TRBJ2-1	14	-	CASSLGSSGNEQFF	TGCGCCAGCAGCTTAGGATCTTCTGGTAATGAGCAGTTCTTC
TRBV7-3	-	TRBJ2-3	15	TRBD1	CASSRQGRNTDTQYF	TGTGCCAGCAGCCGACAGGGGCGAAACACAGATACGCAGTATTTT
TRBV29-1	many	TRBJ1-1	13	-	CSAEDGMNTEAFF	TGCAGCGCGGAAGACGGGATGAACACTGAAGCTTTCTTT
TRBV30	medium-sized	TRBJ2-5	13	-	CAWRGAFQETQYF	TGTGCCTGGAGAGGGGCCTTCCAAGAGACCCAGTACTTC
TRBV4-3	many	TRBJ2-2	17	-	CASSQEGPRANTGELFF	TGCGCCAGCAGCCAAGAGGGTCCCCGGGCGAACACCGGGGAGCTGTTTTTT
TRBV7-8	many	TRBJ2-5	14	-	CASSRGAALETQYF	TGTGCCAGCAGTCGAGGGGCAGCCCTGGAGACCCAGTACTTC
TRBV6-2/TRBV6-3	few	TRBJ2-7	15	-	CASSPVRDGAYEQYF	TGTGCCAGTTCTCCGGTCCGGGACGGAGCCTACGAGCAGTACTTC
TRBV7-9	few	TRBJ1-4	15	-	CASSSGEGRNEKLFF	TGTGCCAGCAGCTCTGGAGAGGGGCGTAATGAAAAACTGTTTTTT
TRBV7-2	-	TRBJ2-2	14	-	CASSFNRLTGELFF	TGTGCCAGCAGCTTTAACAGGCTAACCGGGGAGCTGTTTTTT
TRBV9	many	TRBJ2-1	12	-	CASSVRDNEQFF	TGTGCCAGCAGCGTCAGAGACAATGAGCAGTTCTTC
TRBV12-3/TRBV12-4	many	TRBJ2-2	14	-	CASRRFRNTGELFF	TGTGCCAGCAGACGATTTAGGAACACCGGGGAGCTGTTTTTT
TRBV13	-	TRBJ1-1	12	-	CASSSITGEAFF	TGTGCCAGCAGTTCGATCACAGGGGAAGCTTTCTTT
TRBV11-1	few	TRBJ2-3	13	-	CASRRTITDTQYF	TGTGCCAGCAGACGGACGATCACAGATACGCAGTATTTT
TRBV6-2/TRBV6-3	few	TRBJ2-7	17	TRBD1	CASSYSSGTVATYEQYF	TGTGCCAGCAGTTACTCGAGTGGGACAGTTGCAACCTACGAGCAGTACTTC
TRBV7-9	many	TRBJ1-1	15	-	CASSSPLFWGTEAFF	TGTGCCAGCAGCTCCCCTCTCTTCTGGGGCACTGAAGCTTTCTTT
TRBV18	many	TRBJ2-3	14	TRBD1	CASSRQGATDTQYF	TGTGCCAGCTCAAGGCAGGGGGCGACAGATACGCAGTATTTT
TRBV12-3/TRBV12-4	-	TRBJ2-7	15	TRBD1	CASRGSGTGAYEQYF	TGTGCCAGCAGGGGTTCCGGGACAGGAGCCTACGAGCAGTACTTC
TRBV7-3	many	TRBJ2-7	13	-	CASSLIRGYEQYF	TGTGCCAGCAGCTTAATCCGGGGCTACGAGCAGTACTTC
TRBV12-3/TRBV12-4	many	TRBJ2-2	15	-	CASSWGQGDTGELFF	TGTGCCAGCAGTTGGGGCCAGGGCGACACCGGGGAGCTGTTTTTT
TRBV5-6	few	TRBJ2-7	11	-	CASSPVDEQYF	TGTGCCAGCAGCCCCGTGGACGAGCAGTACTTC
TRBV5-1	many	TRBJ1-2	13	TRBD1	CASSRDSSYGYTF	TGCGCCAGCAGCAGGGACAGTTCGTATGGCTACACCTTC
TRBV27	many	TRBJ2-1	15	-	CASSFHLSSYNEQFF	TGTGCCAGCAGTTTTCACTTGAGCTCCTACAATGAGCAGTTCTTC
TRBV29-1	-	TRBJ2-7	18	TRBD2	CSVEGRTSGGTEGYEQYF	TGCAGCGTTGAAGGGCGAACTAGCGGGGGGACCGAAGGGTACGAGCAGTACTTC